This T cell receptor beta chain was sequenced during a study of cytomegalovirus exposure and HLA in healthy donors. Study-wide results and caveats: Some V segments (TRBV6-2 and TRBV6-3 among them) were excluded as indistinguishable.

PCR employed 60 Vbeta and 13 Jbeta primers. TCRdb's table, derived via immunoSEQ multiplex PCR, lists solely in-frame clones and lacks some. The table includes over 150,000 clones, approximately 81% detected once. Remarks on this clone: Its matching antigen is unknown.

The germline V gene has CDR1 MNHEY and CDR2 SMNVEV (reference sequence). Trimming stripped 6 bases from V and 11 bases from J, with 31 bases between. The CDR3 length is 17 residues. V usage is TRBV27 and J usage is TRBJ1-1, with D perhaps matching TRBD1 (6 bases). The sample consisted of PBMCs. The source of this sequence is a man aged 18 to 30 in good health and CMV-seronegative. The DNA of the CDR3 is TGTGCCAGCAGGCCACCTCAATCCCTCGGGACAATCTGTCGGGCTTTCTTT. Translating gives CASRPPQSLGTICRAFF.